This is a list of T cell receptor beta chains from one sample in a study of PD-1 blockade in classical Hodgkin lymphoma. The protocol was immunoSEQ multiplex PCR, while the TCRdb copy is restricted to in-frame clones and leaves out a portion. The data show more than 50,000 clones, with 60% to 80% seen just once and about 9.1% held by the top ten. The sample in question was peripheral blood mononuclear cells (PBMCs), obtained before the second cycle of nivolumab. The receptor set was obtained from a human donor with classical Hodgkin lymphoma. CDR3s include the opening cysteine and the closing phenylalanine or tryptophan. The order of the fields is V gene, clone size, J gene, D gene, CDR3 DNA, CDR3 protein. D genes are given only for firm matches. Clone size is stated in some rows and not others, as once, few, many or a class when expanded.

TRBV6-4,medium-sized,TRBJ1-5,TRBD1,TGTGCCAGCAGTCTTCTGAGGACAGGGGCGTTTAATCAGCCCCAGCATTTT,CASSLLRTGAFNQPQHF
TRBV5-1,.,TRBJ2-1,TRBD2,TGCGCCAGCAGCTTGGGGACTAGCGGGGGATCCCACCGGTTCTTC,CASSLGTSGGSHRFF
TRBV7-9,.,TRBJ2-2,TRBD2,TGTGCCAGCAGCCCCACCGGGGGGATAGCCGGGGAGCTGTTTTTT,CASSPTGGIAGELFF
TRBV19,.,TRBJ2-6,.,TGTGCCAGTAGTATACAGGACTCTGGGGCCAACGTCCTGACTTTC,CASSIQDSGANVLTF
TRBV11-1,.,TRBJ2-2,TRBD2,TGTGCCAGCAGCTTTTCTCGGGGGGGCTGGAACACCGGGGAGCTGTTTTTT,CASSFSRGGWNTGELFF
TRBV2,.,TRBJ2-7,.,TGTGCCAGCAGTGAGGCAAGGGCCCTTTCCTACGAGCAGTACTTC,CASSEARALSYEQYF
TRBV7-8,.,TRBJ2-7,TRBD1,TGTGCCAGCAGCTCCCGAAGGACGGGACAGGGGTACGAGCAGTACTTC,CASSSRRTGQGYEQYF
TRBV11-1,.,TRBJ1-1,.,TGTGCCAGCAGCCTTAGGACCTACAACACTGAAGCTTTCTTT,CASSLRTYNTEAFF
TRBV19,.,TRBJ2-2,.,TGTGCCAGTAGTTGGACGGGCAACACCGGGGAGCTGTTTTTT,CASSWTGNTGELFF
TRBV9,.,TRBJ1-2,.,TGTGCCAGCAGCGTAGATGGAGGGTACTATGGCTACACCTTC,CASSVDGGYYGYTF
TRBV27,.,TRBJ2-1,.,TGTGCCAGCAGTTTATCGGCAGCGAGCTCCTACAATGAGCAGTTCTTC,CASSLSAASSYNEQFF
TRBV29-1,few,TRBJ2-1,TRBD2,TGCAGCGTTAGCCTAGCGGGGGGTTCCTACAATGAGCAGTTCTTC,CSVSLAGGSYNEQFF
TRBV15,.,TRBJ1-1,.,TGTGCCACCAGCAGAGAGGCGCAGGGGCTGGGGTCTGAAGCTTTCTTT,CATSREAQGLGSEAFF
TRBV5-8,.,TRBJ2-2,.,TGTGCCAGCAGCCGAGGACAGTCTTACACCGGGGAGCTGTTTTTT,CASSRGQSYTGELFF
TRBV18,.,TRBJ1-1,.,TGTGCCAGCTCACCATTAATACAGGTTCAAGGGGGAGCTTTCTTT,CASSPLIQVQGGAFF
TRBV28,.,TRBJ2-7,.,TGTGCCAGCAGTTTAATAGATCCCTACGAGCAGTACTTC,CASSLIDPYEQYF
TRBV7-6,.,TRBJ2-4,TRBD2,TGTGCCAGCAGCTTAGTAGCGGGGGACGTGACCAAAAACATTCAGTACTTC,CASSLVAGDVTKNIQYF
TRBV9,few,TRBJ2-2,.,TGTGCCAGCAGCGTATTTCTTGCGGCGAACACCGGGGAGCTGTTTTTT,CASSVFLAANTGELFF
TRBV6-5,.,TRBJ1-2,TRBD1,TGTGCCAGCGCCAAGACAGGGTCTGGCTACACCTTC,CASAKTGSGYTF
TRBV15,.,TRBJ2-3,.,TGTGCCACCAGCAGAGATTTGGGAGTCACAGATACGCAGTATTTT,CATSRDLGVTDTQYF
TRBV19,.,TRBJ2-6,.,TGTGCCAGTAGTTTAAGTCCTGGGGCCAACGTCCTGACTTTC,CASSLSPGANVLTF
TRBV7-9,.,TRBJ2-1,.,TGTGCCAGCAGTCTAACTGGTCTGGATGAGCAGTTCTTC,CASSLTGLDEQFF
TRBV11-3,.,TRBJ2-7,TRBD2,TGTGCCAGCAGCTTAGTCGGGACTACCGAGGAAGAGCAGTACTTC,CASSLVGTTEEEQYF
TRBV2,.,TRBJ2-3,TRBD1,TGTGCCAGCAGCCCACAGGGGTTTAGCACAGATACGCAGTATTTT,CASSPQGFSTDTQYF
TRBV6-6,.,TRBJ2-1,.,TGTGCCAGCAGTTACTGGGCAGGGAGCGGTTCGGATGGGCAGTTCTTC,CASSYWAGSGSDGQFF
TRBV5-1,.,TRBJ2-7,TRBD1,TGCGCCAGCAGCTTGGTTGTGACAGGGGGATACGAGCAGTACTTC,CASSLVVTGGYEQYF
TRBV29-1,.,TRBJ2-7,.,TGCAGCGTTGAGACAGAGGGGCAATACGAGCAGTACTTC,CSVETEGQYEQYF
TRBV30,.,TRBJ1-1,TRBD1,TGTGCCTGGAGTCTGGGACAGGGAAGTGAAGCTTTCTTT,CAWSLGQGSEAFF
TRBV28,.,TRBJ2-2,TRBD1,TGTGCCAGCAGTGATATCGACAGGGTAGAAGCCGGGGAGCTGTTTTTT,CASSDIDRVEAGELFF
TRBV21-1,.,TRBJ2-7,.,TGTGCCAGCAGACTCGACAGGTTAGCCTACGAGCAGTACTTC,CASRLDRLAYEQYF
TRBV4-1,.,TRBJ2-2,.,TGCGCCAGCAGCCAAGCCGTCGGTATGGCAACCGGGGAGCTGTTTTTT,CASSQAVGMATGELFF
TRBV6-5,many,TRBJ2-2,TRBD2,TGTGCCAGCAGTTACAGGGAGGGGACCGGGGAGCTGTTTTTT,CASSYREGTGELFF
TRBV11-2,.,TRBJ1-1,.,TGTGCCAGCAGCCTAACGTTAGGGAGGAACACTGAAGCTTTCTTT,CASSLTLGRNTEAFF
TRBV5-1,.,TRBJ2-1,.,TGCGCCAGCAGCTGGGAGGAGAGTGAGCAGTTCTTC,CASSWEESEQFF
TRBV9,.,TRBJ2-1,.,TGTGCCAGCGGCGTAGGGCAGGGGTCCTACAATGAGCAGTTCTTC,CASGVGQGSYNEQFF
TRBV5-1,.,TRBJ1-6,.,TGCGCCAGCAGCTTGGTTCAGGAAAATTCACCCCTCCACTTT,CASSLVQENSPLHF
TRBV4-1,few,TRBJ2-1,.,TGCGCCAGCAGCCCCCGCAAGGGGGGGCAATACAATGAGCAGTTCTTC,CASSPRKGGQYNEQFF
TRBV19,many,TRBJ2-2,.,TGTGCCAGTAGTATTTCACCCACCGGGGAGCTGTTTTTT,CASSISPTGELFF
TRBV15,.,TRBJ1-5,TRBD1,TGTGCCACCAGCAGAGACCCGACAGGGTCAGGGAATCAGCCCCAGCATTTT,CATSRDPTGSGNQPQHF
TRBV6-5,.,TRBJ1-1,.,TGTGCCAGCAGTCCCTGGGACACTAACACTGAAGCTTTCTTT,CASSPWDTNTEAFF
TRBV10-1,.,TRBJ2-5,.,TGCGCCAGCAGTGAGAGTCGTCAGGGTACCCAGTACTTC,CASSESRQGTQYF
TRBV4-1,.,TRBJ1-1,TRBD1,TGCGCCAGCAGCCAAGAGGCCGGGACAGGGAACACTGAAGCTTTCTTT,CASSQEAGTGNTEAFF
TRBV5-1,.,TRBJ2-7,TRBD2,TGCGCCAGCACCCTAGCGGGAGGTCAGAACGAGCAGTACTTC,CASTLAGGQNEQYF
TRBV29-1,.,TRBJ2-7,TRBD2,TGCAGCGCCGCACTAGCGGGAGGGTCTCTCGAGCAGTACTTC,CSAALAGGSLEQYF